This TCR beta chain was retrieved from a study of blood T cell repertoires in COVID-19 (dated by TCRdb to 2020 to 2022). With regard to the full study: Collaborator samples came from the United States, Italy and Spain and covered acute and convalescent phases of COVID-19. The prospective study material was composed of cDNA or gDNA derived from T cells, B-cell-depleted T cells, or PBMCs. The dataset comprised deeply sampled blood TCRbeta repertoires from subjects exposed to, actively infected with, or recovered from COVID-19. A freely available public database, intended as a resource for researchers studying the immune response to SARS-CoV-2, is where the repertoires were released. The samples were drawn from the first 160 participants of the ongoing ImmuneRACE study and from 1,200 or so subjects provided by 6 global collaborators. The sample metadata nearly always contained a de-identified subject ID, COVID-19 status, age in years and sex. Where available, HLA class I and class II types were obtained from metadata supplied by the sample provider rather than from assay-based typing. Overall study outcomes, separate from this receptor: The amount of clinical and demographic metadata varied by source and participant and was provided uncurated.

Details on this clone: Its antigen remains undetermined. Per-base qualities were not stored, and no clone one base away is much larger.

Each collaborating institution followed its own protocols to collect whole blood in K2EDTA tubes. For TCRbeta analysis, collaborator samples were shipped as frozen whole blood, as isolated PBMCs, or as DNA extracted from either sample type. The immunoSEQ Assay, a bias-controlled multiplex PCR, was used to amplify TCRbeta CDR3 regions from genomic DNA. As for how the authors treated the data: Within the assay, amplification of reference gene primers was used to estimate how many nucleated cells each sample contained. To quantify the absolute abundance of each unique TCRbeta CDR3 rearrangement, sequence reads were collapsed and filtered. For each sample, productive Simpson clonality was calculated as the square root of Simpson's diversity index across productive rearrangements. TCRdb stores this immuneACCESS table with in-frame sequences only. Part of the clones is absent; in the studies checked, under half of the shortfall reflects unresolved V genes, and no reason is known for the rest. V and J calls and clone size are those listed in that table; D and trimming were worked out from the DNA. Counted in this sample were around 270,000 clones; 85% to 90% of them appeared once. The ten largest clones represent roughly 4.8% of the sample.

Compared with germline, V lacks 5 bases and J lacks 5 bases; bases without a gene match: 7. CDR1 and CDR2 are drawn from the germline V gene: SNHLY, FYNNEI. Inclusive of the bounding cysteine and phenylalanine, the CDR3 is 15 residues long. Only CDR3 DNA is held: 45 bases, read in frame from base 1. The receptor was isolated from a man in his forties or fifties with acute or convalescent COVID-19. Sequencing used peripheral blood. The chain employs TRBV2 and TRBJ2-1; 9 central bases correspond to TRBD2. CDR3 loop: CASSPLAGSDNEQFF. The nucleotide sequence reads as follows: TGTGCCAGCAGTCCGCTAGCGGGGAGTGACAATGAGCAGTTCTTC.